The entry below gives a single T cell receptor (beta chain) sequence along with its context. This record belongs to a study of T cell changes during pregnancy in multiple sclerosis. The method was immunoSEQ multiplex PCR; TCRdb's version includes in-frame clones alone and lacks a portion of them. The sample records 55,000 to 70,000 clones, approximately 89% being singletons. Germline V gene sequence: CDR1 MDHEN, CDR2 SYDVKM. Trimming took off 1 base at V and 7 bases at J, with 17 bases between the two ends. The CDR3 contains 16 residues. Sequenced here: peripheral blood, sampled in the third trimester of pregnancy. The sequence came from a female donor in good health, enrolled as a control in a pregnancy study. The chain is built from TRBV28 and TRBJ2-1, with D maybe TRBD2 (6 bases). As DNA, the CDR3 is TGTGCCAGCAGTTTATTCGGGGGTGGAGGGCGGAATGAGCAGTTCTTC. Its translation is CASSLFGGGGRNEQFF.